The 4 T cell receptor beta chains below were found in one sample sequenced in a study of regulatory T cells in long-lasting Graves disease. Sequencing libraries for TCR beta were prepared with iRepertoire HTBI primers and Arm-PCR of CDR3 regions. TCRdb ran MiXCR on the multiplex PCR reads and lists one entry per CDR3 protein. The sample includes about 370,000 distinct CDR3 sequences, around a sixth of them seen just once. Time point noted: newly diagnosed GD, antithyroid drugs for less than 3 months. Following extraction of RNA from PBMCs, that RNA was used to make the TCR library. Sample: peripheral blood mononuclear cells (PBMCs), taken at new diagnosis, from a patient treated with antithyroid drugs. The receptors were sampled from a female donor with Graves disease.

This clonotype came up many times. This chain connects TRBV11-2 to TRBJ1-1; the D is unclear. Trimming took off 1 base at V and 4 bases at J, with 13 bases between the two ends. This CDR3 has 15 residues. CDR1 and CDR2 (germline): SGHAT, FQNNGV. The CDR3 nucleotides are TGTGCCAGCAGCTTAGCCGGCGGTGTAATCACTGAAGCTTTCTTT. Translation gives CASSLAGGVITEAFF.

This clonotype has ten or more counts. Here the CDR3 reads CATSSQGAEYDEQFF. CDR3 in DNA: TGTGCCACCAGCAGCCAGGGGGCAGAATACGATGAGCAGTTCTTC. The chain combines TRBV15 with TRBJ2-1; TRBD1 matches at 8 bases. The CDR3 extends over 15 amino acids. With V trimmed by 3 bases and J by 8 bases, 9 bases remained unmatched. Germline V CDR1 and CDR2: LNHNV, YYDKDF (reference sequence).

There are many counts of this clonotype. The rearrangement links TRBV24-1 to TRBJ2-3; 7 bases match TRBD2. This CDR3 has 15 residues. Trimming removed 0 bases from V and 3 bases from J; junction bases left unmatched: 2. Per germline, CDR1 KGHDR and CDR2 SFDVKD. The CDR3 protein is CATSDLTGRTDTQYF. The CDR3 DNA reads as TGTGCCACCAGTGATTTGACCGGGAGGACAGATACGCAGTATTTT.

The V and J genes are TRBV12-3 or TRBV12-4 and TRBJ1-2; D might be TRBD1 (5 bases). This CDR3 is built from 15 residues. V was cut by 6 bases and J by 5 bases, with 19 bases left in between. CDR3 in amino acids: CASSPSRQISYGYTF. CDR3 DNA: TGTGCCAGCAGCCCCTCCCGACAGATATCTTATGGCTACACCTTC.